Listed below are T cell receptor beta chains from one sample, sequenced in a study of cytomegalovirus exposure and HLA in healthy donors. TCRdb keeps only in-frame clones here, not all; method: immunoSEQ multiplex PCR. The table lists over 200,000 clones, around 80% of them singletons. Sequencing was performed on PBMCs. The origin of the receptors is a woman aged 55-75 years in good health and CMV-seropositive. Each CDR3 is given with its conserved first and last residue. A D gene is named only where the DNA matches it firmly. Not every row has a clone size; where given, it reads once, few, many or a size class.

cdr3_aa: CAREGGPNQPQHF; cdr3_nt: TGTGCCAGGGAGGGGGGGCCAAATCAGCCCCAGCATTTT; cdr3_length: 13; clone_size: few; j_call: TRBJ1-5; v_call: TRBV5-4; d_call: .
cdr3_aa: CASSLAGGPWNEQFF; cdr3_nt: TGTGCCAGCAGCTTAGCGGGAGGTCCATGGAATGAGCAGTTCTTC; cdr3_length: 15; clone_size: few; j_call: TRBJ2-1; v_call: TRBV7-9; d_call: .
cdr3_aa: CASSVSGGYQETQYF; cdr3_nt: TGTGCCAGCAGCGTCTCCGGCGGATACCAAGAGACCCAGTACTTC; cdr3_length: 15; clone_size: .; j_call: TRBJ2-5; v_call: TRBV9; d_call: .
cdr3_aa: CASSQTGTSGSYEQYF; cdr3_nt: TGTGCCAGCAGTCAAACCGGGACTAGCGGCTCCTACGAGCAGTACTTC; cdr3_length: 16; clone_size: .; j_call: TRBJ2-7; v_call: TRBV28; d_call: TRBD2
cdr3_aa: CASSPRAGEGYNEQFF; cdr3_nt: TGTGCCAGCAGCCCGCGGGCCGGGGAAGGATACAATGAGCAGTTCTTC; cdr3_length: 16; clone_size: .; j_call: TRBJ2-1; v_call: TRBV5-4; d_call: .
cdr3_aa: CASSSTNRGEAFF; cdr3_nt: TGTGCCAGCAGTTCCACAAACAGGGGCGAAGCTTTCTTT; cdr3_length: 13; clone_size: .; j_call: TRBJ1-1; v_call: TRBV6-6; d_call: TRBD1
cdr3_aa: CASSLEQGGTEEAFF; cdr3_nt: TGTGCCAGCAGCTTAGAGCAAGGGGGAACAGAGGAAGCTTTCTTT; cdr3_length: 15; clone_size: .; j_call: TRBJ1-1; v_call: TRBV7-6; d_call: .
cdr3_aa: CASSVGHSGYTF; cdr3_nt: TGTGCCAGCAGCGTGGGCCACTCCGGCTACACCTTC; cdr3_length: 12; clone_size: few; j_call: TRBJ1-2; v_call: TRBV5-5; d_call: .
cdr3_aa: CASSSQDSSYEQYF; cdr3_nt: TGTGCCAGCAGCTCCCAGGACAGTTCCTACGAGCAGTACTTC; cdr3_length: 14; clone_size: .; j_call: TRBJ2-7; v_call: TRBV5-8; d_call: .
cdr3_aa: CASSPRTSADTQYF; cdr3_nt: TGTGCCAGCAGCCCCCGGACTAGCGCAGATACGCAGTATTTT; cdr3_length: 14; clone_size: .; j_call: TRBJ2-3; v_call: TRBV7-3; d_call: TRBD2
cdr3_aa: CASSQTGRVDNSPLHF; cdr3_nt: TGCGCCAGCAGCCAGACGGGCAGGGTTGATAATTCACCCCTCCACTTT; cdr3_length: 16; clone_size: .; j_call: TRBJ1-6; v_call: TRBV5-1; d_call: .
cdr3_aa: CASSLRLAVQETQYF; cdr3_nt: TGTGCCAGCAGCCTCAGACTAGCGGTACAAGAGACCCAGTACTTC; cdr3_length: 15; clone_size: .; j_call: TRBJ2-5; v_call: TRBV2; d_call: TRBD2
cdr3_aa: CASSWGLSNQPQHF; cdr3_nt: TGTGCCAGCAGTTGGGGCTTAAGCAATCAGCCCCAGCATTTT; cdr3_length: 14; clone_size: .; j_call: TRBJ1-5; v_call: TRBV2; d_call: .
cdr3_aa: CASSPGIRTDTQYF; cdr3_nt: TGCGCCAGCAGCCCAGGGATCCGCACAGATACGCAGTATTTT; cdr3_length: 14; clone_size: .; j_call: TRBJ2-3; v_call: TRBV5-1; d_call: .
cdr3_aa: CASRTGAANEKLFF; cdr3_nt: TGTGCCAGCAGAACAGGGGCGGCTAATGAAAAACTGTTTTTT; cdr3_length: 14; clone_size: .; j_call: TRBJ1-4; v_call: TRBV6-1; d_call: TRBD1
cdr3_aa: CASSPGQLMNTEAFF; cdr3_nt: TGTGCCAGCAGCCCGGGACAGCTGATGAACACTGAAGCTTTCTTT; cdr3_length: 15; clone_size: .; j_call: TRBJ1-1; v_call: TRBV4-2; d_call: TRBD1
cdr3_aa: CASSADRGNQPQHF; cdr3_nt: TGTGCCAGCAGCGCTGACAGAGGCAATCAGCCCCAGCATTTT; cdr3_length: 14; clone_size: .; j_call: TRBJ1-5; v_call: TRBV27; d_call: .
cdr3_aa: CASSDPVKIETNQYF; cdr3_nt: TGTGCCAGCAGCGACCCAGTAAAAATAGAGACTAACCAGTACTTC; cdr3_length: 15; clone_size: .; j_call: TRBJ2-5; v_call: TRBV6-4; d_call: .
cdr3_aa: CASRSIYRGAGNTIYF; cdr3_nt: TGTGCCAGCCGCTCTATATACAGGGGGGCTGGAAACACCATATATTTT; cdr3_length: 16; clone_size: once; j_call: TRBJ1-3; v_call: TRBV11-2; d_call: TRBD1
cdr3_aa: CASSAQGLNYGYTF; cdr3_nt: TGTGCCAGCAGTGCACAGGGATTGAACTATGGCTACACCTTC; cdr3_length: 14; clone_size: .; j_call: TRBJ1-2; v_call: TRBV27; d_call: .
cdr3_aa: CASSLGGGELFF; cdr3_nt: TGTGCCAGCAGCCTTGGCGGGGGGGAGCTGTTTTTT; cdr3_length: 12; clone_size: .; j_call: TRBJ2-2; v_call: TRBV13; d_call: .
cdr3_aa: CAWRRQGGLNGYTF; cdr3_nt: TGTGCCTGGAGGCGGCAGGGTGGGTTAAATGGCTACACCTTC; cdr3_length: 14; clone_size: .; j_call: TRBJ1-2; v_call: TRBV30; d_call: .
cdr3_aa: CAWSVKAATGELFF; cdr3_nt: TGTGCCTGGAGTGTAAAAGCGGCGACCGGGGAGCTGTTTTTT; cdr3_length: 14; clone_size: .; j_call: TRBJ2-2; v_call: TRBV30; d_call: .
cdr3_aa: CASSGDSTSSYNSPLHF; cdr3_nt: TGCGCCAGCAGCGGGGACAGTACGAGCTCCTATAATTCACCCCTCCACTTT; cdr3_length: 17; clone_size: .; j_call: TRBJ1-6; v_call: TRBV4-3; d_call: TRBD1
cdr3_aa: CASSTGQRVEKLFF; cdr3_nt: TGTGCCAGTAGTACGGGACAGCGCGTTGAAAAACTGTTTTTT; cdr3_length: 14; clone_size: .; j_call: TRBJ1-4; v_call: TRBV19; d_call: TRBD1
cdr3_aa: CASSIGKGATTNEKLFF; cdr3_nt: TGTGCCAGTAGTATAGGAAAGGGGGCGACGACTAATGAAAAACTGTTTTTT; cdr3_length: 17; clone_size: .; j_call: TRBJ1-4; v_call: TRBV19; d_call: TRBD1
cdr3_aa: CASSARSGSEEPQHF; cdr3_nt: TGTGCCAGCAGTGCTAGGTCGGGGTCGGAGGAGCCCCAGCATTTT; cdr3_length: 15; clone_size: .; j_call: TRBJ1-5; v_call: TRBV6-1; d_call: .
cdr3_aa: CASSRGQRAKNIQYF; cdr3_nt: TGTGCCAGCAGCCGGGGACAGCGAGCCAAAAACATTCAGTACTTC; cdr3_length: 15; clone_size: .; j_call: TRBJ2-4; v_call: TRBV21-1; d_call: .
cdr3_aa: CASSPRTSGRDTQYF; cdr3_nt: TGTGCCAGCAGCCCCCGGACTAGCGGGAGAGATACGCAGTATTTT; cdr3_length: 15; clone_size: .; j_call: TRBJ2-3; v_call: TRBV4-2; d_call: TRBD2
cdr3_aa: CASSARLASSTDTQYF; cdr3_nt: TGTGCCAGCAGCGCACGACTTGCCTCTAGCACAGATACGCAGTATTTT; cdr3_length: 16; clone_size: .; j_call: TRBJ2-3; v_call: TRBV9; d_call: .
cdr3_aa: CASSWWGRQSTDTQYF; cdr3_nt: TGTGCCAGCAGCTGGTGGGGGCGGCAATCCACAGATACGCAGTATTTT; cdr3_length: 16; clone_size: .; j_call: TRBJ2-3; v_call: TRBV5-6; d_call: .
cdr3_aa: CASSLESQAYEQYF; cdr3_nt: TGCGCCAGCAGCTTGGAGTCTCAGGCCTACGAGCAGTACTTC; cdr3_length: 14; clone_size: .; j_call: TRBJ2-7; v_call: TRBV5-1; d_call: .
cdr3_aa: CASSASGLYNEQFF; cdr3_nt: TGCGCCAGCAGTGCTAGCGGGCTATACAATGAGCAGTTCTTC; cdr3_length: 14; clone_size: once; j_call: TRBJ2-1; v_call: TRBV10-1; d_call: TRBD2
cdr3_aa: CASSYSGGTNEKLFF; cdr3_nt: TGTGCCAGCAGTTACTCCGGGGGTACTAATGAAAAACTGTTTTTT; cdr3_length: 15; clone_size: .; j_call: TRBJ1-4; v_call: TRBV6-6; d_call: .
cdr3_aa: CASSLYPPTGSSGNTIYF; cdr3_nt: TGTGCCAGCAGTTTATACCCGCCGACAGGTTCCTCTGGAAACACCATATATTTT; cdr3_length: 18; clone_size: .; j_call: TRBJ1-3; v_call: TRBV28; d_call: .
cdr3_aa: CASSSDTGHGYGYTF; cdr3_nt: TGTGCCAGCAGCTCTGACACAGGCCACGGCTATGGCTACACCTTC; cdr3_length: 15; clone_size: .; j_call: TRBJ1-2; v_call: TRBV5-4; d_call: .
cdr3_aa: CASRQGWQPQHF; cdr3_nt: TGTGCCAGCAGACAGGGGTGGCAGCCCCAGCATTTT; cdr3_length: 12; clone_size: .; j_call: TRBJ1-5; v_call: TRBV6-1; d_call: TRBD1
cdr3_aa: CASRSGGANVLTF; cdr3_nt: TGTGCCAGCAGGTCCGGTGGGGCCAACGTCCTGACTTTC; cdr3_length: 13; clone_size: .; j_call: TRBJ2-6; v_call: TRBV6-5; d_call: .
cdr3_aa: CASSAQRIFNEQFF; cdr3_nt: TGCGCCAGCAGTGCCCAGCGCATCTTCAATGAGCAGTTCTTC; cdr3_length: 14; clone_size: .; j_call: TRBJ2-1; v_call: TRBV10-1; d_call: .
cdr3_aa: CASSPDPDSSTDTQYF; cdr3_nt: TGTGCCAGCAGCCCTGACCCTGACAGCTCCACAGATACGCAGTATTTT; cdr3_length: 16; clone_size: .; j_call: TRBJ2-3; v_call: TRBV9; d_call: .
cdr3_aa: CASSIGLGQRSYEQYF; cdr3_nt: TGTGCCAGTAGTATTGGGCTAGGACAGAGATCCTACGAGCAGTACTTC; cdr3_length: 16; clone_size: .; j_call: TRBJ2-7; v_call: TRBV19; d_call: .
cdr3_aa: CASSLARTGVGYTF; cdr3_nt: TGTGCCAGCAGCTTAGCACGGACAGGGGTTGGCTACACTTTC; cdr3_length: 14; clone_size: .; j_call: TRBJ1-2; v_call: TRBV7-2; d_call: TRBD1
cdr3_aa: CASSPTGAQGTGELFF; cdr3_nt: TGTGCCAGTAGCCCGACAGGAGCACAAGGCACCGGGGAGCTGTTTTTT; cdr3_length: 16; clone_size: .; j_call: TRBJ2-2; v_call: TRBV19; d_call: .
cdr3_aa: CASSLYRTGGLFF; cdr3_nt: TGTGCCAGCAGCTTGTACAGGACGGGGGGACTGTTTTTT; cdr3_length: 13; clone_size: .; j_call: TRBJ1-4; v_call: TRBV5-6; d_call: .
cdr3_aa: CASSPRGLVETQYF; cdr3_nt: TGTGCCAGCTCACCACGAGGACTAGTGGAGACCCAGTACTTC; cdr3_length: 14; clone_size: .; j_call: TRBJ2-5; v_call: TRBV18; d_call: TRBD2
cdr3_aa: CASSNLGLAVGNEQFF; cdr3_nt: TGCGCCAGTTCCAATCTGGGACTAGCTGTAGGTAATGAGCAGTTCTTC; cdr3_length: 16; clone_size: few; j_call: TRBJ2-1; v_call: TRBV10-2; d_call: TRBD2
cdr3_aa: CASSRGGRANEQFF; cdr3_nt: TGTGCCAGTAGTCGGGGCGGGAGGGCCAATGAGCAGTTCTTC; cdr3_length: 14; clone_size: .; j_call: TRBJ2-1; v_call: TRBV19; d_call: TRBD2
cdr3_aa: CASSSTGMTDTQYF; cdr3_nt: TGCGCCAGCAGCTCTACAGGGATGACAGATACGCAGTATTTT; cdr3_length: 14; clone_size: .; j_call: TRBJ2-3; v_call: TRBV5-1; d_call: .
cdr3_aa: CASSPPQGGAEQYF; cdr3_nt: TGTGCCAGCAGTCCGCCGCAGGGTGGGGCCGAGCAGTACTTC; cdr3_length: 14; clone_size: .; j_call: TRBJ2-7; v_call: TRBV28; d_call: .